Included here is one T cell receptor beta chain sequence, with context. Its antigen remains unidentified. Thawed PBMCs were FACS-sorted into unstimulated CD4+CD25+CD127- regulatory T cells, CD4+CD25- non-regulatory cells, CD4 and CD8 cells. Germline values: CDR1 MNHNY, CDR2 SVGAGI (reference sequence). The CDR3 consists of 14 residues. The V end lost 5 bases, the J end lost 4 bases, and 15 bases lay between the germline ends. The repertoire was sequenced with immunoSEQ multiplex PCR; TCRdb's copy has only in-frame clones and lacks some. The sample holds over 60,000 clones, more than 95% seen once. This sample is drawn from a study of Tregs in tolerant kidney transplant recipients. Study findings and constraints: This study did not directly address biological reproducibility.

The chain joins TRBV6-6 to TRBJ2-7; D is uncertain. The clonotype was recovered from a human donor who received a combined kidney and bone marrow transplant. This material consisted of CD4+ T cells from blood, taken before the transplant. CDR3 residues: CASSIQMGLYEQYF. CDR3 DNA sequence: TGTGCCAGCAGTATCCAAATGGGCCTTTACGAGCAGTACTTC.